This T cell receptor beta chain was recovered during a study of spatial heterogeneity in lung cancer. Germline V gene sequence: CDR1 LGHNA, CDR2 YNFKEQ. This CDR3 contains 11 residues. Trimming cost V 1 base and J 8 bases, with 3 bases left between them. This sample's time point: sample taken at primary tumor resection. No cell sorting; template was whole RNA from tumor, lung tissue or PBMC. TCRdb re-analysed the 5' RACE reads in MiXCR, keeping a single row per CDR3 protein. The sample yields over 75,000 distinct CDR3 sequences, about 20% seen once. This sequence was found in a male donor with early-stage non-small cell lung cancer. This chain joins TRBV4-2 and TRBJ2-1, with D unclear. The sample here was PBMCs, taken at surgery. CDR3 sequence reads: CASSQVDEQFF. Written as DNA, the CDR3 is TGTGCCAGCAGCCAAGTGGATGAGCAGTTCTTC.